This T cell receptor beta chain was documented in a study of T-cell memory formation after mild COVID-19. At least ten counts were recorded for this clonotype. Its antigen remains unknown. CDR3 length equals 15 residues. The germline V gene encodes CDR1 GTSNPN and CDR2 SVGIG (reference sequence). V trimming: 4 bases; J trimming: 2 bases; junction bases outside the gene matches: 9. The study, taken as a whole, reports: There were some responding clones in pre-infection memory, which suggested that cross-reactive memory had joined. CD4+ contracting clones were mainly CM and EM; CD8+ ones, EMRA. Clones contracting across day 15 to 85 had a balanced CD4/CD8 profile; later expanding clones leaned CD4+.

TCR alpha and TCR beta cDNA libraries carrying sample barcodes and UMIs were produced by 5'RACE using constant-segment primers. TCRdb reprocessed the 5' RACE reads with MiXCR, giving one entry per CDR3 protein. Here the sample spans approximately 40,000 distinct CDR3 sequences, approximately 10% being singletons. Sequenced sample: PBMCs or a T cell subset sorted from them (not recorded which). The clonotype was recovered from a man aged 18-30 years who had mild COVID-19 (a few samples of this study predate the infection). Cell type and time point are not known. The J gene is TRBJ2-7, the V gene TRBV30, with 9 bases that match TRBD1. The CDR3 sequence: CAWTRGTGITYEQYF. The CDR3 DNA reads TGTGCCTGGACCCGGGGGACAGGGATAACCTACGAGCAGTACTTC. Looking up the rest from reference TRBV30 and TRBJ2-7 gives the full variable domain: SQTIHQWPATLVQPVGSPLSLECTVEGTSNPNLYWYRQAAGRGLQLLFYSVGIGQISSEVPQNLSASRPQDRQFILSSKKLLLSDSGFYLCAWTRGTGITYEQYFGPGTRLTVT.